The following is a T cell receptor beta chain sequence with its context. The CDR3 length is 15 residues. Germline V CDR1 and CDR2: SGHTA, FQGNSA. J was trimmed by 6 bases and V by 2 bases; bases with no gene match: 10. This entry comes from a study of blood T cell repertoires in COVID-19. This table comes from immunoSEQ multiplex PCR, and its TCRdb copy is limited to in-frame clones, with some not included. The table includes about 240,000 clones, 86% detected once. Sequencing used PBMCs or T cells enriched from blood (not recorded which). The chain couples TRBV7-2 to TRBJ2-7; TRBD2 agrees at 7 bases. This TCR was sampled from a woman aged 40 to 50 with acute COVID-19. The CDR3 sequence: CASSLIGGSFVEQYF. CDR3 in DNA: TGTGCCAGCAGCTTAATCGGCGGGAGTTTTGTCGAGCAGTACTTC.